This T cell receptor (beta chain) was identified during a study of blood T cell repertoires in COVID-19. Study overall: The samples span acute and convalescent COVID-19 from the United States, Italy and Spain. T cells, B-cell-depleted T cells, or PBMCs provided the cDNA or gDNA that served as material.

Per the study methods: Amplification of reference gene primers was used by the study to estimate nucleated cell counts. Clones were read by immunoSEQ multiplex PCR, and TCRdb kept only the in-frame ones, dropping some. The V and J calls and clone size are taken from that table; D and trimming were inferred from the DNA. The table has some 200,000 clones, almost 85% seen once. Germline-derived CDR1 and CDR2 are LNHNV and YYDKDF (reference sequence). V lost 3 bases and J 4 bases, leaving 11 bases between the germline ends. The CDR3 is 14 residues long. Sequencing was done on a sample of peripheral blood. This receptor was identified in a woman in her thirties or forties with acute or convalescent COVID-19. The chain has TRBV15 and TRBJ2-3; possibly TRBD1 for D (5 bases). Written as DNA, the CDR3 is TGTGCCACCAGCAGTGTCAGGGAAGCAGATACGCAGTATTTT. This sequence encodes CATSSVREADTQYF.